This TCR beta chain originates from a study of T cell responses to AZD1222 COVID-19 vaccine. Study-level points and caveats: Among spike-specific TCRs, nearly half reportedly target unmutated variant regions. The repertoires were collected only after the peak T cell response.

Only in-frame clones appear in the TCRdb table, and some are missing; sequencing was by immunoSEQ multiplex PCR. The top ten hold about 8.4% of the sample, which has about 87,000 clones, nearly 90% seen once. This clone was recorded once. Its specificity is not known. The V segment lost 2 bases and the J segment 3 bases; nucleotides outside the gene matches: 4. This CDR3 is built from 15 residues. Germline V gives CDR1 SGHRS, CDR2 YFSETQ. This TCR was recovered from an adult in good health. This sequence joins TRBV5-1 and TRBJ2-2, with 7 bases lining up with TRBD2. Sequencing used peripheral blood, obtained on day 0 of AZD1222 vaccination. The CDR3, as DNA: TGCGCCAGCAGCTTAAGCGGGGCCTACACCGGGGAGCTGTTTTTT. Encoded protein: CASSLSGAYTGELFF.